Below, 20 T cell receptor beta chains from the same sample are listed, as sequenced in a study of CXCR3-negative and CXCR3-positive naive CD8 T cells. UMI-labeled 5' RACE yielded the TRB cDNA libraries. One entry per CDR3 protein, without DNA, is what TCRdb gives after re-calling the 5' RACE reads. The repertoire table contains 35,000 to 50,000 distinct CDR3 sequences. Material: memory CD8+ T cells from blood. The receptors originated from a human donor in good health. Some clones in this sample may be carry-over from other donors' samples.

The chain links TRBV21-1 to TRBJ2-1. TRBV21-1 is deemed a pseudogene. The CDR3 extends over 14 amino acids. CDR3 amino acids: CASSKARRNNEQFF.

This chain joins TRBV29-1 and TRBJ1-5; TCRdb lists TRBD1, though no DNA is available to test this call. The CDR3 totals 14 residues. Germline V gene lookup returns CDR1 SQVTM and CDR2 ANQGSEA. CDR3 amino acids: CSVAGSGGNQPQHF.

The CDR3 here is CASSYWGQGSYEQYF. This sequence joins TRBV7-2 and TRBJ2-7; the TRBD1 assignment by TCRdb is unverifiable without DNA. The germline CDR1 and CDR2 sequences are SGHTA and FQGNSA. The CDR3 covers 15 residues.

V and J are TRBV5-5 and TRBJ2-7. Germline CDR1 reads SGHKS; CDR2 reads YYEKEE (reference sequence). The CDR3 runs to 13 residues. CDR3 protein: CASSLLSSYEQYF. The full variable domain, with the rest looked up from reference TRBV5-5 and TRBJ2-7, is DAGVTQSPTHLIKTRGQQVTLRCSPISGHKSVSWYQQVLGQGPQFIFQYYEKEERGRGNFPDRFSARQFPNYSSELNVNALLLGDSALYLCASSLLSSYEQYFGPGTRLTVT.

CDR3 in amino acids: CSVEEREGHSEQFF. The chain joins TRBV29-1 to TRBJ2-1; TCRdb indicates TRBD2, and absent DNA this call remains unverified. The CDR3 has 14 amino acids. Germline CDR1 reads SQVTM; CDR2 reads ANQGSEA.

The genes are TRBV20-1 and TRBJ1-4. Germline V gene sequence: CDR1 DFQATT, CDR2 SNEGSKA (reference sequence). The CDR3 is 15 residues long. This CDR3 is CSAQNDRRYNEKLFF.

This rearrangement joins TRBV4-3 to TRBJ1-5. Germline loops: CDR1 LGHNA, CDR2 YSLEER. This CDR3 comprises 14 residues. The CDR3 sequence is CASSQDPAVGPQHF.

CDR3: CASSQGLTEAFF. The gene calls are TRBV3-1 and TRBJ1-1. CDR1 is LGHDT, CDR2 YNNKEL, per germline (reference sequence). This CDR3 comprises 12 residues.

V is TRBV20-1 and J is TRBJ1-5; the TCRdb call, TRBD1, lacks DNA for checking. The CDR3 contains 16 residues. Germline values: CDR1 DFQATT, CDR2 SNEGSKA (reference sequence). CDR3 sequence reads: CSARRDGRGAYQPQHF.

J is TRBJ1-6 and V is TRBV7-6. CDR1 and CDR2 from the germline V gene are SGHVS and FNYEAQ. The CDR3 is 18 amino acids. CDR3: CASSSISGPGGGNSPLHF. Drawing the rest from reference TRBV7-6 and TRBJ1-6, the complete variable domain is GAGVSQSPRYKVTKRGQDVALRCDPISGHVSLYWYRQALGQGPEFLTYFNYEAQQDKSGLPNDRFSAERPEGSISTLTIQRTEQRDSAMYRCASSSISGPGGGNSPLHFGNGTRLTVT.

The chain uses TRBV4-2 and TRBJ1-1. The CDR3 consists of 14 residues. Germline V lookup: CDR1 LGHNA, CDR2 YNFKEQ. The CDR3 sequence: CASSQGGSGYEAFF.

This chain links TRBV7-9 with TRBJ2-5; TCRdb proposes TRBD1, but this gene call is untestable without DNA. Germline V gene data show CDR1 as SEHNR and CDR2 as FQNEAQ (reference sequence). This CDR3 is 15 amino acids long. This chain's CDR3 is CASSSADRGIETQYF.

The chain combines TRBV7-9 with TRBJ1-1; the D call of TRBD1 rests on TCRdb alone, since no DNA is present to check it. Germline CDR1 reads SEHNR; CDR2 reads FQNEAQ (reference sequence). CDR3 length equals 12 residues. CDR3 protein: CASSLGDRGAFF.

The J gene is TRBJ2-5, the V gene TRBV11-1; TCRdb outputs TRBD1, but without DNA this stays unchecked. In germline, CDR1 is SGHAT, CDR2 FQDESV (reference sequence). The CDR3 is 15 amino acids. The CDR3 here is CASSLLRGRQETQYF.

This clonotype shows up as large by frequency. This chain links TRBV7-9 with TRBJ2-2; TCRdb's D call of TRBD1 is untestable without DNA. The CDR3 runs to 16 residues. Germline-derived CDR1 and CDR2 are SEHNR and FQNEAQ (reference sequence). CDR3 protein: CASSPTQGGNTGELFF.

V and J are TRBV27 and TRBJ1-3. CDR1 and CDR2 (germline): MNHEY, SMNVEV (reference sequence). There are 16 residues in the CDR3. This CDR3 is CASSLSGQRLGNTIYF.

This chain uses TRBV12-3 or TRBV12-4 with TRBJ1-2. The CDR3 loop spans 12 amino acids. CDR3: CASSLYRYGYTF.

This chain connects TRBV11-2 to TRBJ1-1. The CDR3 length is 16 residues. From germline, CDR1 is SGHAT and CDR2 FQNNGV. The CDR3 spells CASSLNNPGPPAEAFF.

The genes are TRBV7-2 and TRBJ2-7. This CDR3 region has 11 residues. Germline CDR1 and CDR2: SGHTA and FQGNSA. CDR3 residues: CASSQLLGQYF.

This chain joins TRBV20-1 and TRBJ1-5; TCRdb lists TRBD1, though no DNA is available to test this call. The germline V gene encodes CDR1 DFQATT and CDR2 SNEGSKA (reference sequence). The CDR3 spans 13 residues. The CDR3 loop reads CSASRAGSQPQHF.